A single sample is the source of the 22 T cell receptor beta chains below, sequenced in a study of OX40 agonist ivuxolimab in advanced cancers. Here immunoSEQ multiplex PCR was the method, and the copy in TCRdb shows in-frame clones only, minus some. The table includes 55,000 to 75,000 clones, approximately 80% detected once. This material consisted of CD4+ or CD8+ T cells sorted from blood, taken in a trial of the OX40 agonist ivuxolimab. The receptor set was obtained from an adult with an advanced solid tumor such as melanoma, head and neck, liver or kidney cancer.

This chain links TRBV5-1 with TRBJ1-5; 7 bases are shared with TRBD1. The CDR3 is 18 amino acids. Germline CDR1 is SGHRS and CDR2 is YFSETQ. V dropped 0 bases and J dropped 2; count of bases not matched to a gene: 11. Here the CDR3 reads CASSLVGQGGDGNQPQHF. The CDR3 nucleotides are TGCGCCAGCAGCTTGGTGGGCCAAGGGGGCGATGGCAATCAGCCCCAGCATTTT. The entire variable domain, with the rest obtained from reference TRBV5-1 and TRBJ1-5, is as follows: KAGVTQTPRYLIKTRGQQVTLSCSPISGHRSVSWYQQTPGQGLQFLFEYFSETQRNKGNFPGRFSGRQFSNSRSEMNVSTLELGDSALYLCASSLVGQGGDGNQPQHFGDGTRLSIL.

This clone was detected a few times. The genes are TRBV23-1 and TRBJ1-5, with 8 bases that match TRBD1. TRBV23-1 is placed among ORFs of uncertain function. Germline trimming cut 5 bases from V and 5 bases from J; bases unmatched to any gene: 14. The CDR3 has 17 residues. CDR3 bases: TGCGCCAGCAGTAACTACTCGGACAGGGTGATCCATCAGCCCCAGCATTTT. Translated: CASSNYSDRVIHQPQHF.

CDR3 region: CASSQQGDAGIYNEKLFF. The CDR3 nucleotides read TGTGCCAGCAGCCAACAGGGGGACGCCGGTATTTATAATGAAAAACTGTTTTTT. The chain joins TRBV7-7 to TRBJ1-4, with 8 bases that match TRBD1. Germline trimming cut 5 bases from V and 4 bases from J; bases unmatched to any gene: 15. Germline CDR1 is SSHAT and CDR2 is FNYEAQ (reference sequence). CDR3 length: 18 residues.

V gene TRBV6-1 combines with J gene TRBJ1-2; perhaps TRBD1 as D (5 bases). Per the germline V gene, CDR1 is MNHNS and CDR2 is SASEGT. Trimming cost V 3 bases and J 5 bases, with 7 bases left between them. The CDR3 spans 12 residues. Written as DNA, the CDR3 is TGTGCCAGCAGTGATCAGGGTTATGGCTACACCTTC. Protein: CASSDQGYGYTF.

The chain joins TRBV4-1 to TRBJ2-7, with D maybe TRBD1 (6 bases). This CDR3 spans 16 amino acids. Germline lookup yields CDR1 MGHRA and CDR2 YSYEKL. V lost 4 bases to trimming and J lost 0 bases, with 16 bases between them. CDR3 DNA sequence: TGCGCCAGCAGCCCACGGGCAGGGGCAAGCTCCTACGAGCAGTACTTC. It is translated as CASSPRAGASSYEQYF.

The rearrangement joins TRBV4-1 to TRBJ1-4; D gene uncertain. CDR1 is MGHRA, CDR2 YSYEKL, per germline. Trimming stripped 0 bases from V and 7 bases from J, with 12 bases between. This CDR3 region has 15 residues. CDR3: CASSQDTKVGEKLFF. The CDR3 nucleotides are TGCGCCAGCAGCCAAGATACGAAGGTTGGTGAAAAACTGTTTTTT.

The rearrangement links TRBV6-6 to TRBJ2-3, with D hard to call. This CDR3 contains 12 residues. Germline assignment: CDR1 MNHNY and CDR2 SVGAGI (reference sequence). V was shortened by 0 bases and J by 5 bases, with 3 bases between the two germline ends. The CDR3 DNA reads as TGTGCCAGCAGTTACTCGAAAGATACGCAGTATTTT. Its translation is CASSYSKDTQYF.

This clone was counted only a few times. This chain links TRBV18 with TRBJ2-7, with 11 bases fitting TRBD1. Germline loops: CDR1 KGHSH, CDR2 LQKENI. V lost 3 bases to trimming and J lost 4 bases; unmatched junction nucleotides: 5. This CDR3 region has 15 residues. The CDR3 loop is CASSPPGQGGYEQYF. The CDR3 DNA follows: TGTGCCAGCTCACCTCCGGGACAGGGGGGGTACGAGCAGTACTTC.

This clone showed up just a few times. The chain links TRBV6-5 to TRBJ1-2; no clear D. Trimming cost V 2 bases and J 4 bases, with 8 bases left between them. This CDR3 contains 13 residues. Germline values: CDR1 MNHEY, CDR2 SVGAGI. The CDR3 loop reads CASSYRVSYGYTF. The CDR3 DNA reads as TGTGCCAGCAGTTACAGGGTTAGCTATGGCTACACCTTC.

The chain has TRBV11-2 and TRBJ2-2; D assignment may be TRBD1 or TRBD2 (5 bases each). The CDR3 contains 14 residues. The germline V gene encodes CDR1 SGHAT and CDR2 FQNNGV. Trimming removed 5 bases from V and 5 bases from J, with 12 bases in between. CDR3: CASSTRDGTGELFF. DNA of the CDR3: TGTGCCAGCAGCACTAGGGACGGGACCGGGGAGCTGTTTTTT.

The chain's CDR3 is CASSTRLAADTQYF. The CDR3 coding sequence is TGTGCCAGCAGCACCAGACTAGCGGCAGATACGCAGTATTTT. This chain connects TRBV9 to TRBJ2-3; 9 bases map to TRBD2. Germline values: CDR1 SGDLS, CDR2 YYNGEE. V shed 4 bases and J 4 bases; nucleotides not matched to a gene: 4. The CDR3 loop spans 14 amino acids.

V gene TRBV18 combines with J gene TRBJ1-4; D may be TRBD1 (6 bases). The CDR3 is 15 residues long. V was clipped by 0 bases and J by 5 bases, with 10 bases between them. The germline V gene encodes CDR1 KGHSH and CDR2 LQKENI. The DNA of the CDR3 is TGTGCCAGCTCACCACCGGGTAGGGGGAATGAAAAACTGTTTTTT. This codes for CASSPPGRGNEKLFF.

Only one count was recorded for this clone. The chain recombines TRBV4-1 with TRBJ2-1; 7 nucleotides align to TRBD1. The CDR3 contains 13 residues. Germline CDR1 MGHRA, CDR2 YSYEKL. Trimming took 3 bases from V and 8 from J; bases not matched to a gene: 4. The CDR3 DNA reads TGCGCCAGCAGCCACCGAACAGGGGATGAGCAGTTCTTC. Its protein product is CASSHRTGDEQFF.

This chain uses TRBV4-3 with TRBJ2-2; 8 bases align to TRBD2. Per the germline V gene, CDR1 is LGHNA and CDR2 is YSLEER. Trimming at V came to 6 bases and at J to 8 bases, leaving 8 bases not matched to a gene. The CDR3 loop spans 14 amino acids. The CDR3 here is CASRRTGGPGELFF. Written as DNA, the CDR3 is TGCGCCAGCAGGCGAACGGGGGGGCCTGGGGAGCTGTTTTTT.

This rearrangement joins TRBV15 to TRBJ2-7; possibly TRBD2 for D (5 bases). The CDR3 length is 16 residues. V dropped 2 bases and J dropped 2 bases, with 16 bases sitting between them. Germline lookup yields CDR1 LNHNV and CDR2 YYDKDF (reference sequence). CDR3 amino acids: CATSRPNLAGTYEQYF. CDR3 sequence (DNA): TGTGCCACCAGCAGACCGAACCTAGCAGGAACCTACGAGCAGTACTTC.

The chain couples TRBV13 to TRBJ1-1; the match to TRBD1 covers 7 bases. Per the germline V gene, CDR1 is PRHDT and CDR2 is FYEKMQ (reference sequence). The CDR3 runs 15 residues. The trim removed 5 bases at V and 1 base at J, leaving 7 bases unmatched. In DNA form, the CDR3 reads TGTGCCAGCAGCATAAGACAGGGATCGAACACTGAAGCTTTCTTT. Amino acids: CASSIRQGSNTEAFF.

This clone was detected only once. The chain combines TRBV7-3 with TRBJ2-1, with 9 bases that match TRBD2. Germline lookup yields CDR1 SGHTA and CDR2 FQGTGA. The CDR3 has 16 residues. Unmatched junction bases numbered 5, after V lost 0 bases and J lost 5 bases. Here the CDR3 DNA reads TGTGCCAGCAGCTTAACAAGCGGGAGGACCAACAATGAGCAGTTCTTC. Translating gives CASSLTSGRTNNEQFF. The entire variable domain, with the rest obtained from reference TRBV7-3 and TRBJ2-1, is as follows: GAGVSQTPSNKVTEKGKYVELRCDPISGHTALYWYRQSLGQGPEFLIYFQGTGAADDSGLPNDRFFAVRPEGSVSTLKIQRTERGDSAVYLCASSLTSGRTNNEQFFGPGTRLTVL.

The rearrangement joins TRBV14 to TRBJ2-5, with 7 bases fitting TRBD2. Germline CDR1 SGHDN, CDR2 FVKESK. The CDR3 covers 17 residues. Germline trimming cut 3 bases from V and 1 base from J; bases unmatched to any gene: 11. CDR3 amino acids: CASSHVRAGRTQETQYF. The CDR3 region has the DNA TGTGCCAGCAGCCATGTCCGAGCGGGAAGAACCCAAGAGACCCAGTACTTC. Filled out from reference TRBV14 and TRBJ2-5, the complete variable domain reads EAGVTQFPSHSVIEKGQTVTLRCDPISGHDNLYWYRRVMGKEIKFLLHFVKESKQDESGMPNNRFLAERTGGTYSTLKVQPAELEDSGVYFCASSHVRAGRTQETQYFGPGTRLLVL.

V and J are TRBV11-3 and TRBJ1-1; D not certain. Germline CDR1 SGHNT, CDR2 YENEEA. CDR3 length equals 13 residues. V lost 0 bases and J lost 8, with 10 bases in between. The DNA for the CDR3 is TGTGCCAGCAGCTTAGACGCGGGAATGGAAGCTTTCTTT. Protein sequence: CASSLDAGMEAFF.

The genes are TRBV9 and TRBJ2-1; 9 positions agree with TRBD2. Germline values: CDR1 SGDLS, CDR2 YYNGEE. Unmatched junction bases numbered 3, after V lost 3 bases and J lost 2 bases. The CDR3 runs to 15 residues. The CDR3 nucleotides are TGTGCCAGCAGCGAAGAGCGGGAGGCCTACAATGAGCAGTTCTTC. Translating gives CASSEEREAYNEQFF.

V is TRBV19 and J is TRBJ1-2; 10 bases fit TRBD1. The J segment lost 4 bases and the V segment lost 5 bases, leaving 4 bases of the junction unmatched. The CDR3 covers 14 residues. Germline CDR1 LNHDA, CDR2 SQIVND (reference sequence). CDR3 nucleotide sequence: TGTGCCAGTAGTCTCCGGACAGGGGGCTATGGCTACACCTTC. Translated, it gives CASSLRTGGYGYTF.

The V and J genes are TRBV5-5 and TRBJ1-1; TRBD1 might be the D (5 bases). Deletions cut 4 bases from V and 3 bases from J, with 13 bases between. The germline V gene encodes CDR1 SGHKS and CDR2 YYEKEE (reference sequence). The CDR3 spans 14 residues. The CDR3 coding sequence is TGTGCCAGCAGCGACGGGACGGACTACACTGAAGCTTTCTTT. Translated: CASSDGTDYTEAFF.